The 24 T cell receptor beta chains below were found in one sample sequenced in a study of blood T cells in healthy people across ages. Next came a second PCR, run for about 6 to 12 cycles, which used a sample-barcoded 5' primer along with a J-beta primer mix. TCRdb recomputed calls from the 5' RACE reads with MiXCR, one row per CDR3 protein. Among hundreds of thousands of distinct CDR3 sequences listed, under 30% were seen once. Material for sequencing was blood. The receptors shown here come from a woman at least 80 years old in good health.

The J gene is TRBJ1-5, the V gene TRBV30; 11 bases agree with TRBD1. Germline CDR1 and CDR2: GTSNPN and SVGIG (reference sequence). The V segment lost 7 bases and the J segment 4 bases; nucleotides outside the gene matches: 6. This CDR3 has 14 residues. The CDR3 is CAFRDRGWNQPQHF. CDR3 bases: TGTGCCTTCCGGGACAGGGGGTGGAATCAGCCCCAGCATTTT.

The genes are TRBV7-2 and TRBJ2-7; D unresolved. V was pared by 4 bases and J by 0 bases, with 4 bases between. CDR3 size: 12 residues. The germline CDR1 and CDR2 sequences are SGHTA and FQGNSA. The CDR3 DNA is TGTGCCAGCAGCTGGCTCTCCTACGAGCAGTACTTC. Protein: CASSWLSYEQYF. Variable domain in full (rest from reference TRBV7-2 and TRBJ2-7): GAGVSQSPSNKVTEKGKDVELRCDPISGHTALYWYRQSLGQGLEFLIYFQGNSAPDKSGLPSDRFSAERTGGSVSTLTIQRTQQEDSAVYLCASSWLSYEQYFGPGTRLTVT.

This clonotype was observed many times. The chain employs TRBV7-9 and TRBJ2-7; tentatively, D is TRBD1 (6 bases). Germline lookup yields CDR1 SEHNR and CDR2 FQNEAQ (reference sequence). This CDR3 is built from 14 residues. V lost 5 bases and J lost 2, with 13 bases in between. This CDR3 reads CASSTQGQTYEQYF. The CDR3 nucleotides read TGTGCCAGCAGCACCCAGGGGCAGACCTACGAGCAGTACTTC.

This clonotype showed up many times. This chain joins TRBV5-1 and TRBJ2-1; 9 positions agree with TRBD2. Germline CDR1 reads SGHRS; CDR2 reads YFSETQ. The trim removed 4 bases at V and 3 bases at J, leaving 8 bases unmatched. CDR3 length: 16 amino acids. DNA of the CDR3: TGCGCCAGCAGCCCCTACCTAGCGGGGCGCTACAATGAGCAGTTCTTC. It yields the protein CASSPYLAGRYNEQFF.

Ten or more counts support this clonotype. The V call is TRBV27, the J call TRBJ2-3, with a weak D call TRBD1 (6 bases). Germline assignment: CDR1 MNHEY and CDR2 SMNVEV (reference sequence). V lost 3 bases to trimming and J lost 7 bases, with 11 bases between them. This CDR3 has 13 residues. CDR3 DNA sequence: TGTGCCAGCAGTTTCCACAGGGTTAATACGCAGTATTTT. Translating it yields CASSFHRVNTQYF.

The chain carries TRBV30 and TRBJ2-3, with 7 bases fitting TRBD2. Germline CDR1 and CDR2: GTSNPN and SVGIG (reference sequence). The CDR3 spans 13 residues. Trimming removed 3 bases from V and 10 bases from J; junction bases left unmatched: 10. CDR3 amino acids: CAWRSKTGGAQYF. DNA for the CDR3: TGTGCCTGGAGGTCAAAAACGGGAGGTGCGCAGTATTTT.

The chain carries TRBV5-5 and TRBJ1-6; 7 bases map to TRBD1. CDR1 SGHKS and CDR2 YYEKEE come from the germline V gene (reference sequence). The CDR3 runs to 19 residues. The ends lost 0 bases at V and 7 bases at J; junction bases unmatched: 16. CDR3 sequence (DNA): TGTGCCAGCAGCTTGGAAAAGGGATCAGGGGGAAGGGCCAATTCACCCCTCCACTTT. Its translation is CASSLEKGSGGRANSPLHF.

This clonotype was seen more than once but under ten times. The V gene is TRBV10-3, the J gene TRBJ2-1; TRBD1 might be the D (5 bases). The DNA end is more similar to TRBJ2-7, so the J call may be wrong. Germline V lookup: CDR1 ENHRY, CDR2 SYGVKD. This CDR3 is 16 amino acids long. DNA for the CDR3: TGTGCCATCAGTGAGTCGAGGCAGGGCTCCTACAATGAGCAGTACTTC. Translated: CAISESRQGSYNEQYF.

The rearrangement links TRBV7-9 to TRBJ2-1; D is tentatively TRBD1 or TRBD2 (5 bases each). The CDR3 is 18 amino acids. The V and J ends lost 4 bases and 4 bases respectively, with 23 bases between them. CDR1 and CDR2 (germline): SEHNR, FQNEAQ (reference sequence). The CDR3 loop reads CASSSQRTDRGDYNEQFF. CDR3 coding DNA: TGTGCCAGCAGCTCTCAACGAACCGACAGAGGGGATTACAATGAGCAGTTCTTC. Together with reference TRBV7-9 and TRBJ2-1, the CDR3 gives the full variable domain: DTGVSQNPRHKITKRGQNVTFRCDPISEHNRLYWYRQTLGQGPEFLTYFQNEAQLEKSRLLSDRFSAERPKGSFSTLEIQRTEQGDSAMYLCASSSQRTDRGDYNEQFFGPGTRLTVL.

As concerns this clonotype: Since a much larger clone is just one base distant, this may be a read error. The chain carries TRBV6-2 or TRBV6-3 and TRBJ2-7, with D possibly being TRBD2 (6 bases). The CDR3 consists of 14 residues. Germline CDR1 MNHEY, CDR2 SVGEGT. With 4 bases removed from V and 3 bases from J, the gap between germline ends came to 13 bases. This chain's CDR3 is CASSFNGGIYEQYF. Here the CDR3 DNA reads TGTGCCAGCAGTTTCAACGGGGGAATCTACGAGCAGTACTTC.

This clonotype was counted a few times. One end of the junction is discordant with germline, which a read error may explain. The gene calls are TRBV4-2 and TRBJ2-1; 10 bases map to TRBD2. The CDR3 is made up of 16 amino acids. Germline V gives CDR1 LGHNA, CDR2 YNFKEQ. CDR3 sequence (DNA): TGTGCCAACAGCCAAGATGCTAGCGGGGGCATCAATGAGCAGTTCTTC. Translating gives CANSQDASGGINEQFF.

In this sample, this clonotype turned up a few times. The chain recombines TRBV6-1 with TRBJ1-5; D not certain. The germline V gene has CDR1 MNHNS and CDR2 SASEGT. Trimming removed 1 base at V and 3 bases at J, with 7 bases between. This CDR3 comprises 14 residues. The CDR3 DNA reads as TGTGCCAGCAGTGAAGTAGATTCCAATCAGCCCCAGCATTTT. Translated: CASSEVDSNQPQHF.

This rearrangement joins TRBV7-2 to TRBJ1-2; D perhaps matches TRBD1 (6 bases). The V gene lost 4 bases and the J gene lost 8 bases, with 17 bases spanning the gap. Germline values: CDR1 SGHTA, CDR2 FQGNSA. The CDR3 is 14 amino acids. CDR3 protein: CASSSEYRVRGYTF. The DNA of the CDR3 is TGTGCCAGCAGCTCCGAGTACAGGGTGCGGGGCTACACCTTC.

This clonotype was seen more than once but under ten times. At one end the junction does not follow the germline gene, possibly because of a read error. This rearrangement joins TRBV28 to TRBJ2-2; TRBD2 is a possible D gene (5 bases). This CDR3 has 15 amino acids. Germline V gene sequence: CDR1 MDHEN, CDR2 SYDVKM. The CDR3 nucleotides read TGTGCCAGCATGATGTATCGGGGTGCTACCGGGGAGTTGTTTTTT. Translation gives CASMMYRGATGELFF.

In this sample, this clonotype turned up once. This sequence joins TRBV24-1 and TRBJ2-6; D tentatively reads TRBD1 or TRBD2 (5 bases each). The germline V gene has CDR1 KGHDR and CDR2 SFDVKD. The CDR3 consists of 15 residues. V was pared by 3 bases and J by 2 bases, with 7 bases between. The CDR3 sequence: CATSDRGAGANVLTF. The CDR3 DNA reads as TGTGCCACCAGTGATCGAGGGGCTGGGGCCAACGTCCTGACTTTC.

V gene TRBV3-1 combines with J gene TRBJ1-1; 10 bases line up with TRBD1. Unmatched junction bases numbered 7, after V lost 0 bases and J lost 3 bases. The germline gives CDR1 LGHDT, CDR2 YNNKEL (reference sequence). This CDR3 spans 17 amino acids. CDR3 loop: CASSQDVGDRGDTEAFF. The CDR3 nucleotides are TGTGCCAGCAGCCAAGATGTTGGGGACAGGGGTGACACTGAAGCTTTCTTT.

V is TRBV4-1 and J is TRBJ2-7, with 7 positions matching TRBD2. CDR1 is MGHRA, CDR2 YSYEKL, per germline. The CDR3 is 15 residues long. The ends lost 5 bases at V and 4 bases at J; junction bases unmatched: 11. CDR3 region: CASSYQREGLYEQYF. In nucleotides, the CDR3 is TGCGCCAGCAGCTATCAAAGGGAGGGCCTATACGAGCAGTACTTC.

The gene calls are TRBV6-2 or TRBV6-3 and TRBJ2-7, with unresolved D. The V end lost 0 bases, the J end lost 0 bases, and 12 bases lay between the germline ends. The CDR3 totals 16 residues. Germline CDR1 is MNHEY and CDR2 is SVGEGT. The CDR3 DNA sequence: TGTGCCAGCAGTTACTCGATGAGTAGCTTCTCCTACGAGCAGTACTTC. As protein: CASSYSMSSFSYEQYF.

The chain couples TRBV9 to TRBJ1-1, with 8 nucleotides matching TRBD1. V lost 3 bases, J lost 3 bases, and 4 bases stayed unmatched. CDR3 length: 14 amino acids. Germline assignment: CDR1 SGDLS and CDR2 YYNGEE. CDR3 DNA: TGTGCCAGCAGCGCGACGGGACAGGACACTGAAGCTTTCTTT. It translates to CASSATGQDTEAFF.

This clonotype was recorded many times. The rearrangement joins TRBV10-1 to TRBJ2-7; D is perhaps TRBD1 or TRBD2 (6 bases each). V shed 2 bases and J shed 2 bases, with 16 bases lying between them. The CDR3 sequence is 16 residues long. Germline CDR1 reads WNHNN; CDR2 reads SYGVQD (reference sequence). CDR3 amino acids: CASSEVPGAPTYEQYF. CDR3 bases: TGCGCCAGCAGTGAGGTCCCGGGGGCCCCTACCTACGAGCAGTACTTC.

This clonotype has ten or more counts. The chain is built from TRBV2 and TRBJ2-5; 11 nucleotides align to TRBD2. V lost 4 bases and J lost 3; bases outside the gene matches: 10. This CDR3 comprises 17 residues. Per germline, CDR1 SNHLY and CDR2 FYNNEI. The CDR3 here is CASSGAYLAGGKETQYF. The CDR3 DNA is TGTGCCAGCAGTGGTGCCTATCTAGCGGGGGGAAAAGAGACCCAGTACTTC. Full variable domain (rest looked up from reference TRBV2 and TRBJ2-5): EPEVTQTPSHQVTQMGQEVILRCVPISNHLYFYWYRQILGQKVEFLVSFYNNEISEKSEIFDDQFSVERPDGSNFTLKIRSTKLEDSAMYFCASSGAYLAGGKETQYFGPGTRLLVL.

This clonotype appeared many times. This sequence joins TRBV12-3 or TRBV12-4 and TRBJ2-7; D is unclear. V lost 3 bases and J lost 0, with 6 bases in between. This CDR3 comprises 13 residues. The CDR3 protein is CASSFGISYEQYF. The CDR3 DNA reads as TGTGCCAGCAGTTTTGGAATCTCCTACGAGCAGTACTTC.

The chain uses TRBV5-1 and TRBJ1-1; D remains unclear. The CDR3 has 14 amino acids. Germline CDR1 is SGHRS and CDR2 is YFSETQ. V gave up 4 bases and J gave up 5 bases, with 15 bases separating them. The CDR3 nucleotides read TGCGCCAGCAGCCCAGGAGTAGGGCAGACTGAAGCTTTCTTT. Amino acid sequence: CASSPGVGQTEAFF.

Comments on this clonotype: This may come from a read error, since a much larger clone is one base off. The CDR3 nucleotides read TGTGTCAGCAGCTTAGGCGCGGACAGGGCCCAAGAGACCCAGTACTTC. This codes for CVSSLGADRAQETQYF. The chain links TRBV11-3 to TRBJ2-5; TRBD1 agrees at 8 bases. The CDR3 sequence is 16 residues long. Germline CDR1 reads SGHNT; CDR2 reads YENEEA.